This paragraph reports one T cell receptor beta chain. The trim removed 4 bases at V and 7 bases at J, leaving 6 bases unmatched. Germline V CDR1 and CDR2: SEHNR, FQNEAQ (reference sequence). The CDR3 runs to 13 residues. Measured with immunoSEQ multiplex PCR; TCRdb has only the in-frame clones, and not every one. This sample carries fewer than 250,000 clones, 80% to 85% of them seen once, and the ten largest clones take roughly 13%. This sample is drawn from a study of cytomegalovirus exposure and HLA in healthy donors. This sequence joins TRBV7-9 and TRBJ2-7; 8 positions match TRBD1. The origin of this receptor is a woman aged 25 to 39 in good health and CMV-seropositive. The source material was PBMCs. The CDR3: CASSSTGAGEQYF. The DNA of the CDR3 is TGTGCCAGCAGCTCGACAGGGGCCGGGGAGCAGTACTTC.